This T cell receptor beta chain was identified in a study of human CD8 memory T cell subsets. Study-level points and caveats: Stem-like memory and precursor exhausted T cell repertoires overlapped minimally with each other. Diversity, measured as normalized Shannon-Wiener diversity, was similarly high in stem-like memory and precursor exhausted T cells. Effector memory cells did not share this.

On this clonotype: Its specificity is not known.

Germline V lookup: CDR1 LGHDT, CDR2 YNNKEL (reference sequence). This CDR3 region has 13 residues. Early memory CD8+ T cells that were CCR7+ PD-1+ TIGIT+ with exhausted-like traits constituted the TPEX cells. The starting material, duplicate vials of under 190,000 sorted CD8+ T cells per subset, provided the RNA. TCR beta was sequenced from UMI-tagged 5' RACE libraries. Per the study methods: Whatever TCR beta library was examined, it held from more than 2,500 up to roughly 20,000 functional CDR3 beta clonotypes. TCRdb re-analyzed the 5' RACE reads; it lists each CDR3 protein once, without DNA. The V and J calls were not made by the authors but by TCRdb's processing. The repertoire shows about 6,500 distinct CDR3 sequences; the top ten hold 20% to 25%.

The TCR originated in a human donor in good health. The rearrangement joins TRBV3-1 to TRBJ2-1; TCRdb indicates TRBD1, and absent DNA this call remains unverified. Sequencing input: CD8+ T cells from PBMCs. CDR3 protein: CASSDPLKNEQFF.